The clone carrying this T cell receptor (beta chain) came up a few times. Per the germline V gene, CDR1 is MNHNS and CDR2 is SASEGT. Trimming removed 6 bases from V and 4 bases from J, with 13 bases in between. The CDR3 extends over 14 amino acids. The record originates from a study of Tregs in tolerant kidney transplant recipients. TCRdb's table, derived via immunoSEQ multiplex PCR, lists solely in-frame clones and lacks some. This table holds 120,000 or so clones, about 91% found once. The TCR sequence derives from a human donor in good health. The chain is built from TRBV6-1 and TRBJ1-5; the D gene is possibly TRBD1 (6 bases). Material: CD4+ T cells from blood. The CDR3 bases are TGTGCCAGCAGAAGCTTTAGGGGGAATCAGCCCCAGCATTTT. It codes for CASRSFRGNQPQHF.